This note documents a single TCR beta chain sequence. The data were obtained in a study of blood T cell repertoires in COVID-19. Study summary: In Cohort 3, a recovered donor had either two negative PCRs, clearance, or symptom resolution.

Repertoires were generated with immunoSEQ multiplex PCR, while TCRdb's copy carries only in-frame clones and drops some. The sample yields hundreds of thousands of clones, 80% to 90% seen once. This CDR3 is 15 amino acids long. CDR1 is KGHSH and CDR2 is LQKENI in the germline V gene. V was pared by 6 bases and J by 5 bases, with 8 bases of the junction left unmatched. Individuals drawn from approximately 26 US areas were about 18 to 90 years old. Cohorts were based on clinical histories the participants reported. The sample comprised PBMCs or T cells enriched from blood (not recorded which). The V and J genes are TRBV18 and TRBJ1-5, with 9 positions matching TRBD1. This TCR was sampled from a man between 40 and 49 years old in a cohort exposed to, infected with or recovered from COVID-19 (not recorded which). CDR3 nucleotide sequence: TGTGCCAGCTCGGGGATTGACAGGGGGTATCAGCCCCAGCATTTT. This sequence encodes CASSGIDRGYQPQHF.